One sample yielded the 32 T cell receptor beta chains listed below, sequenced in a study of CD8 T cells in Susac syndrome. The authors reverse transcribed roughly 0.5 to 1 ug RNA with random hexamers. From the immunoSEQ multiplex PCR reads, TCRdb called clonotypes with MiXCR, one entry per CDR3 protein. The table shows just over 300,000 distinct CDR3 sequences, with 92% occurring only once. The sequencing sample was made of CD4+ T cells from PBMCs. These receptors came from a human donor with multiple sclerosis.

The chain carries TRBV7-9 and TRBJ2-3; 9 bases align to TRBD1. The CDR3 is made up of 18 amino acids. The V gene end was trimmed by 0 bases and the J gene end by 5 bases; junction bases not matched to a gene: 12. Per germline, CDR1 SEHNR and CDR2 FQNEAQ (reference sequence). The CDR3 sequence is CASSLAKIGQGKIDTQYF. The DNA of the CDR3 is TGTGCCAGCAGCTTAGCGAAGATCGGACAGGGGAAGATAGATACGCAGTATTTT.

This clonotype is a singleton in its sample. This chain connects TRBV6-1 to TRBJ2-1, with 7 bases matching TRBD2. Trimming cost V 6 bases and J 2 bases; bases outside gene matches: 10. The CDR3 loop spans 16 amino acids. Germline V lookup: CDR1 MNHNS, CDR2 SASEGT. CDR3 nucleotide sequence: TGTGCCAGCAGGGAGCGAGCGGGACTGACCTACAATGAGCAGTTCTTC. It codes for CASRERAGLTYNEQFF.

The V gene is TRBV6-5, the J gene TRBJ1-1, with unresolved D. CDR3 length: 10 residues. V was cut by 2 bases and J by 8 bases, with 3 bases left in between. Looked up from germline, CDR1 is MNHEY and CDR2 is SVGAGI. In DNA, the CDR3 is TGTGCCAGCAGTTACCGCGAAGCTTTCTTT. Amino acid sequence: CASSYREAFF.

V usage is TRBV12-3 or TRBV12-4 and J usage is TRBJ2-4; possibly TRBD1 or TRBD2 for D (5 bases each). The CDR3 sequence is 13 residues long. V was trimmed by 6 bases and J by 11 bases, leaving 17 bases between them. The CDR3 loop is CASRLGASLVQYF. The CDR3 region has the DNA TGTGCCAGCAGGCTAGGGGCTAGCTTGGTTCAGTACTTC.

V is TRBV5-1 and J is TRBJ1-2; 8 bases are shared with TRBD1. This CDR3 is 17 amino acids long. With 1 base clipped from V and 6 bases from J, the junction kept 14 bases outside the gene matches. Germline CDR1 SGHRS, CDR2 YFSETQ. This CDR3 is CASSLRLDGTGHHGYTF. The CDR3 coding sequence is TGCGCCAGCAGCTTGCGGCTCGACGGGACAGGTCATCATGGCTACACCTTC.

This clonotype showed up just once. The chain carries TRBV6-6 and TRBJ2-7, with a weak D call TRBD2 (6 bases). The CDR3 is 14 amino acids. Trimming removed 2 bases from V and 0 bases from J, with 8 bases in between. The germline V gene encodes CDR1 MNHNY and CDR2 SVGAGI (reference sequence). CDR3 in DNA: TGTGCCAGCAGTTACGCCGGGAGCTCCTACGAGCAGTACTTC. Its translation: CASSYAGSSYEQYF.

The genes are TRBV4-3 and TRBJ1-1; weak D call: TRBD1 (5 bases). Germline CDR1 is LGHNA and CDR2 is YSLEER. This CDR3 contains 14 residues. V was cut by 2 bases and J by 4 bases, with 11 bases left in between. The CDR3 DNA is TGCGCCAGCAGCCAACCCGGGGCCCGCACTGAAGCTTTCTTT. Its protein is CASSQPGARTEAFF.

V usage is TRBV7-9 and J usage is TRBJ2-7; a possible D gene is TRBD2 (5 bases). CDR1 SEHNR and CDR2 FQNEAQ come from the germline V gene (reference sequence). The CDR3 contains 13 residues. Trimming shortened V by 5 bases and J by 6 bases, and 14 bases separated the two germline ends. DNA for the CDR3: TGTGCCAGCAGCCTGAGCCAGGACTTCGAGCAGTACTTC. Protein product: CASSLSQDFEQYF.

The rearrangement joins TRBV29-1 to TRBJ2-1; unclear D gene. This CDR3 is 15 amino acids long. V shed 7 bases and J shed 0 bases, with 16 bases lying between them. Germline V gives CDR1 SQVTM, CDR2 ANQGSEA. Here the CDR3 DNA reads TGCAGCGCCCCACTTCAGTCGAGCTCCTACAATGAGCAGTTCTTC. As protein: CSAPLQSSSYNEQFF.

This chain uses TRBV5-1 with TRBJ1-1; 10 bases fit TRBD1. Germline assignment: CDR1 SGHRS and CDR2 YFSETQ. This CDR3 region has 14 residues. Losses at the gene ends were 1 base for V and 6 bases for J; bases not matched to a gene: 3. CDR3 residues: CASSLRQGAAEAFF. CDR3 sequence (DNA): TGCGCCAGCAGCTTGAGACAGGGGGCCGCTGAAGCTTTCTTT.

V usage is TRBV12-3 or TRBV12-4 and J usage is TRBJ2-3; the D gene is possibly TRBD2 (6 bases). Trimming took 6 bases from V and 4 from J, leaving 11 bases between them. This CDR3 region has 13 residues. The CDR3 DNA reads as TGTGCCAGCAGACAGACTAGGGCAGATACGCAGTATTTT. Translated: CASRQTRADTQYF.

This clonotype was seen just once. The rearrangement joins TRBV13 to TRBJ1-1; maybe TRBD1 (6 bases). Germline loops: CDR1 PRHDT, CDR2 FYEKMQ (reference sequence). The CDR3 is 16 amino acids. Trimming took off 5 bases at V and 7 bases at J, with 23 bases between the two ends. The CDR3 nucleotides are TGTGCCAGCAGCCCGCCTCACAGGGTGTCCTTAAATGAAGCTTTCTTT. Its translation: CASSPPHRVSLNEAFF.

This sequence joins TRBV30 and TRBJ2-5; D unclear. CDR1 is GTSNPN and CDR2 is SVGIG in the germline V gene (reference sequence). This CDR3 contains 16 residues. V gave up 0 bases and J gave up 1 base, with 15 bases separating them. CDR3 amino acids: CAWSVRGPHFQETQYF. The CDR3, as DNA: TGTGCCTGGAGTGTACGAGGACCTCACTTCCAAGAGACCCAGTACTTC.

The chain uses TRBV6-2 or TRBV6-3 and TRBJ1-5, with 7 nucleotides matching TRBD1. Germline V gives CDR1 MNHEY, CDR2 SVGEGT. Trimming at V came to 3 bases and at J to 7 bases, leaving 9 bases not matched to a gene. The CDR3 sequence is 15 residues long. The CDR3, as DNA: TGTGCCAGCAGTTATCGACAGGGATCGAGGCAGCCCCAGCATTTT. It specifies CASSYRQGSRQPQHF.

In nucleotides, the CDR3 is TGTGCCACCGGGACAGGGGATCTTCAGCCCCAGCATTTT. It is translated as CATGTGDLQPQHF. The chain couples TRBV10-3 to TRBJ1-5; 10 bases map to TRBD1. From germline, CDR1 is ENHRY and CDR2 SYGVKD. This CDR3 is 13 amino acids long. With V trimmed by 10 bases and J by 6 bases, 6 bases remained unmatched.

The CDR3 loop is CASSHEGLAAILYNEQFF. The CDR3, as DNA: TGCGCCAGCAGTCATGAGGGACTAGCAGCGATTCTTTACAATGAGCAGTTCTTC. V gene TRBV23-1 combines with J gene TRBJ2-1; 9 positions agree with TRBD2. TRBV23-1 is flagged as an ORF with uncertain function. V dropped 3 bases and J dropped 4; count of bases not matched to a gene: 13. The CDR3 has 18 residues.

The gene calls are TRBV7-2 and TRBJ1-2, with D uncertain. The CDR3 totals 13 residues. V lost 1 base to trimming and J lost 7 bases, with 10 bases between them. Germline V lookup: CDR1 SGHTA, CDR2 FQGNSA. CDR3 loop: CASSLGPLRGYTF. In nucleotides, the CDR3 is TGTGCCAGCAGCTTAGGGCCCCTCCGTGGCTACACCTTC.

This chain joins TRBV27 and TRBJ2-7, with TRBD2 matching over 8 bases. Losses at the gene ends were 6 bases for V and 7 bases for J; bases not matched to a gene: 11. CDR1 is MNHEY and CDR2 is SMNVEV in the germline V gene (reference sequence). The CDR3 is made up of 14 amino acids. CDR3 sequence reads: CASRPGLVYGEQYF. CDR3 DNA sequence: TGTGCCAGCAGGCCGGGACTAGTGTACGGAGAGCAGTACTTC.

J is TRBJ2-4 and V is TRBV7-9; maybe TRBD2 (5 bases). V shed 6 bases and J shed 5 bases, with 17 bases lying between them. The CDR3 has 15 amino acids. Germline lookup yields CDR1 SEHNR and CDR2 FQNEAQ (reference sequence). The CDR3 reads CASSYSASLQNIQYF. CDR3 in DNA: TGTGCCAGCAGTTATTCGGCTAGCCTACAAAACATTCAGTACTTC. Filled out from reference TRBV7-9 and TRBJ2-4, the complete variable domain reads DTGVSQNPRHKITKRGQNVTFRCDPISEHNRLYWYRQTLGQGPEFLTYFQNEAQLEKSRLLSDRFSAERPKGSFSTLEIQRTEQGDSAMYLCASSYSASLQNIQYFGAGTRLSVL.

The V gene is TRBV24-1, the J gene TRBJ2-3; 9 bases fit TRBD1. The CDR3 length is 16 residues. With V trimmed by 4 bases and J by 4 bases, 8 bases remained unmatched. In germline, CDR1 is KGHDR, CDR2 SFDVKD. The CDR3 region is CATSEAGTGSSDTQYF. DNA of the CDR3: TGTGCCACCAGTGAGGCCGGGACAGGGTCATCAGATACGCAGTATTTT.

CDR3 DNA: TGCAGTGCTCAGCGCACCACAGATACGCAGTATTTT. Encoded protein: CSAQRTTDTQYF. The chain carries TRBV20-1 and TRBJ2-3; D unclear. The V and J ends lost 5 bases and 2 bases respectively, with 8 bases between them. The CDR3 has 12 amino acids. In germline, CDR1 is DFQATT, CDR2 SNEGSKA (reference sequence).

A few counts support this clonotype. The chain couples TRBV7-3 to TRBJ2-7, with 7 bases fitting TRBD2. The germline CDR1 and CDR2 sequences are SGHTA and FQGTGA. The CDR3 is made up of 15 amino acids. Trimming took 2 bases from V and 1 from J; bases not matched to a gene: 5. The CDR3 bases are TGTGCCAGCAGCTTAGGGCTAGCGGATTCCTACGAGCAGTACTTC. It codes for CASSLGLADSYEQYF.

V usage is TRBV7-2 and J usage is TRBJ2-5, with 8 nucleotides matching TRBD2. V lost 6 bases and J lost 5; bases outside the gene matches: 8. The CDR3 spans 14 residues. Per germline, CDR1 SGHTA and CDR2 FQGNSA. CDR3 sequence reads: CASSRSGSGETQYF. The CDR3 DNA reads TGTGCCAGCAGTCGAAGCGGGAGCGGGGAGACCCAGTACTTC.

CDR3 nucleotides: TGTGCCAGCCGCCAGGGGGCTTTTAACGGCTACACCTTC. This sequence encodes CASRQGAFNGYTF. The V and J genes are TRBV6-5 and TRBJ1-2, with TRBD1 matching over 8 bases. V was pared by 8 bases and J by 8 bases, with 10 bases of the junction left unmatched. CDR1 and CDR2 from the germline V gene are MNHEY and SVGAGI. The CDR3 runs to 13 residues.

The chain uses TRBV7-2 and TRBJ2-7; the match to TRBD2 covers 7 bases. Germline CDR1 and CDR2: SGHTA and FQGNSA. The CDR3 spans 15 residues. V lost 4 bases and J lost 0; bases outside the gene matches: 6. CDR3 nucleotides: TGTGCCAGCAGCTCTCTAGCGGAAAGCTCCTACGAGCAGTACTTC. Translated: CASSSLAESSYEQYF.

The chain combines TRBV29-1 with TRBJ2-3, with D possibly being TRBD2 (6 bases). V lost 6 bases and J 4 bases, leaving 14 bases between the germline ends. Per the germline V gene, CDR1 is SQVTM and CDR2 is ANQGSEA. CDR3 size: 13 residues. In DNA, the CDR3 is TGCAGCGTGGCCGGGGGATTGGCAGATACGCAGTATTTT. This translates into CSVAGGLADTQYF.

The gene calls are TRBV7-9 and TRBJ2-3, with D perhaps matching TRBD2 (6 bases). Trimming pared 5 bases from V and 2 bases from J, leaving 20 bases between. Looked up from germline, CDR1 is SEHNR and CDR2 is FQNEAQ (reference sequence). This CDR3 comprises 17 residues. The CDR3 reads CASSPPWGAGDTDTQYF. The CDR3 DNA is TGTGCCAGCAGCCCCCCGTGGGGAGCGGGTGACACAGATACGCAGTATTTT.

The V gene is TRBV7-2, the J gene TRBJ2-2, with D unresolved. Germline-derived CDR1 and CDR2 are SGHTA and FQGNSA. The CDR3 contains 14 residues. V lost 1 base and J lost 8, with 11 bases in between. The CDR3 protein is CASSLEPAVGELFF. The CDR3 nucleotides are TGTGCCAGCAGCTTAGAGCCCGCCGTGGGGGAGCTGTTTTTT.

The chain employs TRBV18 and TRBJ1-1; no reliable D call. CDR3 length: 16 residues. Germline V gives CDR1 KGHSH, CDR2 LQKENI. Trimming shortened V by 3 bases and J by 7 bases, and 21 bases separated the two germline ends. The CDR3 loop is CASSPSSGPSLGEAFF. The CDR3 bases are TGTGCCAGCTCACCGTCCTCCGGGCCCTCCCTGGGTGAAGCTTTCTTT.

The chain has TRBV6-6 and TRBJ2-7, with D perhaps matching TRBD2 (5 bases). Germline-derived CDR1 and CDR2 are MNHNY and SVGAGI (reference sequence). Trimming removed 2 bases from V and 5 bases from J, with 13 bases in between. The CDR3 loop spans 14 amino acids. CDR3 region: CASSYNGGLDEQYF. As DNA, the CDR3 is TGTGCCAGCAGTTACAACGGCGGGTTAGACGAGCAGTACTTC.

The chain combines TRBV20-1 with TRBJ2-4; D gene uncertain. V lost 4 bases and J 0 bases, leaving 13 bases between the germline ends. CDR1 DFQATT and CDR2 SNEGSKA come from the germline V gene (reference sequence). The length of the CDR3 is 15 residues. The CDR3 loop is CSATTDPGAKNIQYF. DNA for the CDR3: TGCAGTGCTACTACTGATCCGGGAGCCAAAAACATTCAGTACTTC.

A note on this clonotype: The limits of the CDR3 on the DNA are not certain, so only TCRdb's listed CDR3 is given. The chain has TRBV3-1 and TRBJ2-2; the table's D call TRBD2 went unverified against the DNA. The CDR3 totals 15 residues, both ends included. Germline V gene sequence: CDR1 LGHDT, CDR2 YNNKEL (reference sequence). CDR3: CASRGLSLVPGSCFF.